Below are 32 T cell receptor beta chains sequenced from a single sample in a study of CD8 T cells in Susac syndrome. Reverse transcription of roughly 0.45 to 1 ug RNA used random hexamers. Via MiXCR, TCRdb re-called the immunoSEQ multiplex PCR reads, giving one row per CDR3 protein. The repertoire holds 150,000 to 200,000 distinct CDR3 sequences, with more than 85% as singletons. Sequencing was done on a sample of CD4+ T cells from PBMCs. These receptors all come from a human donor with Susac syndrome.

Here the CDR3 reads CASSRQGSYYGYTF. DNA for the CDR3: TGTGCCAGCAGTAGACAGGGTTCTTACTATGGCTACACCTTC. V is TRBV27 and J is TRBJ1-2; 7 bases map to TRBD1. From germline, CDR1 is MNHEY and CDR2 SMNVEV (reference sequence). J gave up 3 bases and V 5 bases, and 6 bases lay outside the gene matches. This CDR3 has 14 amino acids.

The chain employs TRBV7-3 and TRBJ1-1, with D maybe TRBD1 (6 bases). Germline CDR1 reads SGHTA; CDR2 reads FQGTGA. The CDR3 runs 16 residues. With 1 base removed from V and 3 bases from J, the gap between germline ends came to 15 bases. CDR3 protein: CASSLIGSRGYTEAFF. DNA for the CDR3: TGTGCCAGCAGCTTAATAGGATCCAGGGGTTACACTGAAGCTTTCTTT.

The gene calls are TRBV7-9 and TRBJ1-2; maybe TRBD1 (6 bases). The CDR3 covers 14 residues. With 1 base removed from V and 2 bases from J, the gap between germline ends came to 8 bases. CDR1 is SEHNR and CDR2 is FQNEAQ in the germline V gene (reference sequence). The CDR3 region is CASSLVGQNYGYTF. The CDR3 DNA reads TGTGCCAGCAGCTTAGTCGGACAGAACTATGGCTACACCTTC.

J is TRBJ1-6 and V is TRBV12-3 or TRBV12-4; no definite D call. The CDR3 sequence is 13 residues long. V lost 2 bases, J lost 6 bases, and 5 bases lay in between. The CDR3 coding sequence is TGTGCCAGCAGTTTAAGAGTTAATTCACCCCTCCACTTT. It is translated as CASSLRVNSPLHF.

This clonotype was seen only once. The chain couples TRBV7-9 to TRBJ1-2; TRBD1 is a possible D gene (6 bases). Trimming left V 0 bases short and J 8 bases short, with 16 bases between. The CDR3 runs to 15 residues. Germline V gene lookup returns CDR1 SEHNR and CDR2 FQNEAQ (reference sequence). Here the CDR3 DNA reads TGTGCCAGCAGCTTAGCGTATCGGGGGCTCAGGGGCTACACCTTC. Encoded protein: CASSLAYRGLRGYTF.

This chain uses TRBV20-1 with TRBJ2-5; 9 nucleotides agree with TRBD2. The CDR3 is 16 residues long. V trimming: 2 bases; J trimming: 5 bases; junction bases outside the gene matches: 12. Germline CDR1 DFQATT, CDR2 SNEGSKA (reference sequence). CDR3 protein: CSARPLAGEVRETQYF. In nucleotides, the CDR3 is TGCAGTGCTAGACCTTTAGCGGGAGAGGTGCGGGAGACCCAGTACTTC.

The DNA of the CDR3 is TGTGCCAGCAGCTTAGATGGGGGAAACACTGAAGCTTTCTTT. Translating gives CASSLDGGNTEAFF. This sequence joins TRBV7-9 and TRBJ1-1; possibly TRBD1 for D (5 bases). The V end was cut by 1 base, the J end by 2 bases, with 8 bases between. The CDR3 runs to 14 residues. CDR1 is SEHNR, CDR2 FQNEAQ, per germline (reference sequence).

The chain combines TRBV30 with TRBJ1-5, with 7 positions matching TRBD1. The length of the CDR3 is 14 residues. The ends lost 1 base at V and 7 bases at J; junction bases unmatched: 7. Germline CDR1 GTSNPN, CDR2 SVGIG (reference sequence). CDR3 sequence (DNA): TGTGCCTGGAGTGACCGACAGGGAAGCCAGCCCCAGCATTTT. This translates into CAWSDRQGSQPQHF. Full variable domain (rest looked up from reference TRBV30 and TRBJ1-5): SQTIHQWPATLVQPVGSPLSLECTVEGTSNPNLYWYRQAAGRGLQLLFYSVGIGQISSEVPQNLSASRPQDRQFILSSKKLLLSDSGFYLCAWSDRQGSQPQHFGDGTRLSIL.

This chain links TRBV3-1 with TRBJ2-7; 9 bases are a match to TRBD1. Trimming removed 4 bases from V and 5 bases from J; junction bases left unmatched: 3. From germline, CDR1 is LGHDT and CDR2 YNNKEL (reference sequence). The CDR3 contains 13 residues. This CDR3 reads CASSRQGEDEQYF. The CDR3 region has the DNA TGTGCCAGCAGCCGACAGGGGGAGGACGAGCAGTACTTC.

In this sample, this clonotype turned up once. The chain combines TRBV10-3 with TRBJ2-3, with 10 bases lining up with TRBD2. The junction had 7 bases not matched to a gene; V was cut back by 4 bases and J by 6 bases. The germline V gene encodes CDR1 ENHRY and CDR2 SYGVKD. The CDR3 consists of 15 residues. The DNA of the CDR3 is TGTGCCATCAGTGGGACTAGCGGCCTTTCGGATACGCAGTATTTT. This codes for CAISGTSGLSDTQYF.

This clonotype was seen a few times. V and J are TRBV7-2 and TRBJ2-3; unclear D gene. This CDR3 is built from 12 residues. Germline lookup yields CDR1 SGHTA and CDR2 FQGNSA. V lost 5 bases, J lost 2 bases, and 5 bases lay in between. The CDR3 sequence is CASSPYTDTQYF. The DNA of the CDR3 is TGTGCCAGCAGCCCGTACACAGATACGCAGTATTTT.

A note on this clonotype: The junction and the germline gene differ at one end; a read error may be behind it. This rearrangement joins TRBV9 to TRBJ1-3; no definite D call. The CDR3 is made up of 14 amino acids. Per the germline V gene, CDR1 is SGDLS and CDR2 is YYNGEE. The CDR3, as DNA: TGTGCCAGCAGCGTTCGGCGCTCTGAAAACACCATATATTTT. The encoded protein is CASSVRRSENTIYF. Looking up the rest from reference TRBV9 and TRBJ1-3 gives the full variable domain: DSGVTQTPKHLITATGQRVTLRCSPRSGDLSVYWYQQSLDQGLQFLIQYYNGEERAKGNILERFSAQQFPDLHSELNLSSLELGDSALYFCASSVRRSENTIYFGEGSWLTVV.

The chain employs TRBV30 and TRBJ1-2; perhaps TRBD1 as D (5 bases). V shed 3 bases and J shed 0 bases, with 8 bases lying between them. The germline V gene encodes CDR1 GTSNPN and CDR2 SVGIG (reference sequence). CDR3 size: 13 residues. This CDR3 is CAWRDMTNYGYTF. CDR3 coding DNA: TGTGCCTGGAGGGACATGACTAACTATGGCTACACCTTC.

This CDR3 reads CASSPGAAGRYNEQFF. CDR3 bases: TGCGCCAGCAGCCCAGGGGCGGCGGGACGGTACAATGAGCAGTTCTTC. This chain uses TRBV5-1 with TRBJ2-1; the D call may be TRBD1 or TRBD2 (6 bases each). Trimming removed 4 bases from V and 4 bases from J, with 18 bases in between. This CDR3 spans 16 amino acids. Germline CDR1 SGHRS, CDR2 YFSETQ.

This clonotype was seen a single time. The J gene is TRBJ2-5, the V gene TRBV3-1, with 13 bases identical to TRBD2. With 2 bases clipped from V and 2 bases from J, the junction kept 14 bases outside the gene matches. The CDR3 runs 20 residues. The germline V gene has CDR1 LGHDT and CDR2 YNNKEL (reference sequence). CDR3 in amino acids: CASSQTPGLAGQGPQETQYF. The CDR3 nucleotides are TGTGCCAGCAGCCAAACCCCGGGACTAGCGGGACAGGGTCCGCAAGAGACCCAGTACTTC.

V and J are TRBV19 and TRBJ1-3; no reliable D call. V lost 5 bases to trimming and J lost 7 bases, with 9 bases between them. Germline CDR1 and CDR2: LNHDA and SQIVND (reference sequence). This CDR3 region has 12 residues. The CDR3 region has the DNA TGTGCCAGTAGTCGCGAGGGTAACACCATATATTTT. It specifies CASSREGNTIYF. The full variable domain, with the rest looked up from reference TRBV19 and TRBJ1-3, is DGGITQSPKYLFRKEGQNVTLSCEQNLNHDAMYWYRQDPGQGLRLIYYSQIVNDFQKGDIAEGYSVSREKKESFPLTVTSAQKNPTAFYLCASSREGNTIYFGEGSWLTVV.

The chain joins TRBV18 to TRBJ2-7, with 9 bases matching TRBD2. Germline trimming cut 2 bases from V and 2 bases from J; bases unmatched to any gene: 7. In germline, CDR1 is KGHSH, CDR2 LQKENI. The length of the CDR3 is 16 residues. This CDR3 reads CASSPNLAGGPYEQYF. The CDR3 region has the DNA TGTGCCAGCTCACCAAATTTGGCGGGGGGGCCCTACGAGCAGTACTTC.

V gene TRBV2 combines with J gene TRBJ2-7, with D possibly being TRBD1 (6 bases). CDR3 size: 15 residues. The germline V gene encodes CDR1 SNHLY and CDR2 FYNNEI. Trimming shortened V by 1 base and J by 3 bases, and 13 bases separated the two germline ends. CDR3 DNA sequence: TGTGCCAGCAGTGAAGTACTACAGGGTCTCTACGAGCAGTACTTC. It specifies CASSEVLQGLYEQYF.

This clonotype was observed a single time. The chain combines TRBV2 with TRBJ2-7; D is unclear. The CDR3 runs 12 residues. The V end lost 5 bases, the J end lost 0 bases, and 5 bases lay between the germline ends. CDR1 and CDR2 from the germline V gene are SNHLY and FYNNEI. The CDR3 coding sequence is TGTGCCAGCAGTTACACCTCCTACGAGCAGTACTTC. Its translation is CASSYTSYEQYF.

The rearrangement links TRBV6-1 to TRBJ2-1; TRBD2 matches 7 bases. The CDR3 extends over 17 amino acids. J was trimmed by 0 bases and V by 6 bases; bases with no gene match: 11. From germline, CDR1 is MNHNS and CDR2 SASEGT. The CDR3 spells CASSRDYQLSSYNEQFF. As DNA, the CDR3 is TGTGCCAGCAGCAGGGACTACCAACTAAGCTCCTACAATGAGCAGTTCTTC.

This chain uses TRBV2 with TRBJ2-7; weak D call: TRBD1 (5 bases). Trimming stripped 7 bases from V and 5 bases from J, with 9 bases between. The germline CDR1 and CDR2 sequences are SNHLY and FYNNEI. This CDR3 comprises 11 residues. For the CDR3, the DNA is TGTGCCAGCAACAGGAAGGACGAGCAGTACTTC. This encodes CASNRKDEQYF.

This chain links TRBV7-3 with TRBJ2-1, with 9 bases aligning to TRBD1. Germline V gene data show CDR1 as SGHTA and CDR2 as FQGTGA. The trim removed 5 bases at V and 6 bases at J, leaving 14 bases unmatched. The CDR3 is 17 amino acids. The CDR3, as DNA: TGTGCCAGCAGCCTGTCGTCCGGGACAGGGTTGTTCAATGAGCAGTTCTTC. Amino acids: CASSLSSGTGLFNEQFF.

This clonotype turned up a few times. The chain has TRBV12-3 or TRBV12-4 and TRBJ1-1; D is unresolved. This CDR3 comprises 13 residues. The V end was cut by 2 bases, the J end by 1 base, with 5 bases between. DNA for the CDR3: TGTGCCAGCAGTTTAAGAAGGAACACTGAAGCTTTCTTT. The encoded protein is CASSLRRNTEAFF.

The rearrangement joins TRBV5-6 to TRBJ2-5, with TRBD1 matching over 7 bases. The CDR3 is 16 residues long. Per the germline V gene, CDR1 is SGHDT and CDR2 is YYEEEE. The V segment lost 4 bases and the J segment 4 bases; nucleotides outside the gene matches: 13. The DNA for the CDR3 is TGTGCCAGCAGCCTCGAACGTATGAGGGGGCGAGAGACCCAGTACTTC. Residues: CASSLERMRGRETQYF.

DNA of the CDR3: TGTGCCAGCAGCTTTGGTTGGGACAGGGGGGACACTGAAGCTTTCTTT. Translation gives CASSFGWDRGDTEAFF. This chain connects TRBV7-9 to TRBJ1-1; 11 bases match TRBD1. The CDR3 runs to 16 residues. With 3 bases clipped from V and 3 bases from J, the junction kept 6 bases outside the gene matches. Germline assignment: CDR1 SEHNR and CDR2 FQNEAQ (reference sequence).

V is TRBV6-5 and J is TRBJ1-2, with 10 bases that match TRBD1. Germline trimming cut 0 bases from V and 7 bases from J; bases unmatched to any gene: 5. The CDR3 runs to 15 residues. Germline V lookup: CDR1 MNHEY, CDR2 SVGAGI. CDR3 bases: TGTGCCAGCAGTTACTCCCCGCGGACAGGGGGTGGCTACACCTTC. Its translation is CASSYSPRTGGGYTF.

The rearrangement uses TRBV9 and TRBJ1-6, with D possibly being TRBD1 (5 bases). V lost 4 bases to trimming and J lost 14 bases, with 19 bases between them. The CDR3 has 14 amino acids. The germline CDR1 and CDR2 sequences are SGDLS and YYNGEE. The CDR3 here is CASSRGTAPPALHF. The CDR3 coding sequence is TGTGCCAGCAGCAGAGGGACGGCGCCGCCGGCCCTCCACTTT.

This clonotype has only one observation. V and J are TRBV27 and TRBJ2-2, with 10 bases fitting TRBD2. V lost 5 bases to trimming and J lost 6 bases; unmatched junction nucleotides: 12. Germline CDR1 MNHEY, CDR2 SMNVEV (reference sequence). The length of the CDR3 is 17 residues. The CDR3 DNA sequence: TGTGCCAGCAGTACCGAACAGCGGGGGGGTTGGGCCGGGGAGCTGTTTTTT. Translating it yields CASSTEQRGGWAGELFF.

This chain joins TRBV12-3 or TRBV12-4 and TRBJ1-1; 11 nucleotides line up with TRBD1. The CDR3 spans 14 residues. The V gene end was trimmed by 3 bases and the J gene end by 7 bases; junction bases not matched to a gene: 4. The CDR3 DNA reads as TGTGCCAGCAGTTTCGGACAGGGGGCTGTTGAAGCTTTCTTT. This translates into CASSFGQGAVEAFF.

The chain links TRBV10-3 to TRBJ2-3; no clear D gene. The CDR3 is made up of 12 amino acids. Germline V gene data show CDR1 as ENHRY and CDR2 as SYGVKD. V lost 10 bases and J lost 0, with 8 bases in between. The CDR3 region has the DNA TGTGCCACCCGAACTAGCACAGATACGCAGTATTTT. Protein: CATRTSTDTQYF.

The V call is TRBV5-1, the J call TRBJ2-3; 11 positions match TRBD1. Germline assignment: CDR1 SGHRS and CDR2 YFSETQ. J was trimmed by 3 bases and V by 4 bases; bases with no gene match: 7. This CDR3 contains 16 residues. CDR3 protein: CASSNSGTGGTDTQYF. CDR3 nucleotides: TGCGCCAGCAGCAACTCCGGGACAGGGGGGACAGATACGCAGTATTTT.

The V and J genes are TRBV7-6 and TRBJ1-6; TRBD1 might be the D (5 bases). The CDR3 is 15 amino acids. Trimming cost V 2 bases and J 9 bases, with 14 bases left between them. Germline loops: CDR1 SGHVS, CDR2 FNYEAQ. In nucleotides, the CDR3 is TGTGCCAGCAGCTTATCAGGGACCATTGGTTCACCCCTCCACTTT. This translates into CASSLSGTIGSPLHF.